This T cell receptor (beta chain) comes out of a study of T cell responses to AZD1222 COVID-19 vaccine. Study outcomes and limitations: Of the AZD1222 recipients, only five to seven were seropositive at baseline. Repertoire sampling was restricted to post-peak T cell response timepoints. The donors showed a predominance of white British ancestry and of females, with possible underestimation of clonal diversity.

The CDR3 runs 13 residues. CDR1 DFQATT and CDR2 SNEGSKA come from the germline V gene (reference sequence). V shed 3 bases and J shed 0 bases, with 8 bases lying between them. Some clones are missing from TCRdb's copy, which holds only in-frame ones; the method was immunoSEQ multiplex PCR. This sample has tens of thousands of clones; 70% to 90% occur once, and the top ten carry less than 1.6%. This clone occurred a few times. Its antigen remains unknown. The starting material was peripheral blood, obtained on day 0 of AZD1222 vaccination. The chain joins TRBV20-1 to TRBJ1-2; no definite D call. This clonotype was obtained from an adult in good health. CDR3 region: CSASSESNYGYTF. The CDR3 DNA is TGCAGTGCTAGTTCAGAATCTAACTATGGCTACACCTTC.